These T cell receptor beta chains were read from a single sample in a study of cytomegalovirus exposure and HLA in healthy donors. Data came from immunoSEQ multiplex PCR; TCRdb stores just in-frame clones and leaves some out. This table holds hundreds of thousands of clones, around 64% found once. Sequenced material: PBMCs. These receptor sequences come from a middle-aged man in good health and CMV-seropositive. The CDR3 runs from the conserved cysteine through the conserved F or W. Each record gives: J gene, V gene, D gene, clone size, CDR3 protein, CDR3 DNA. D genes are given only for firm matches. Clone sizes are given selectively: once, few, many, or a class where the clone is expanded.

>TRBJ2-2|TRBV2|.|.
CASCIDTGELFF
TGTGCCAGCTGTATTGACACCGGGGAGCTGTTTTTT
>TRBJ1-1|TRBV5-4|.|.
CASSVPRAPNTEAFF
TGTGCCAGCAGCGTGCCCAGGGCCCCGAACACTGAAGCTTTCTTT
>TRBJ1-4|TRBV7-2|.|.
CASSPRGFPTNEKLFF
TGTGCCAGCAGCCCCCGGGGGTTCCCAACTAATGAAAAACTGTTTTTT
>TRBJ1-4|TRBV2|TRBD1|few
CASKQWDRGNEKLFF
TGTGCCAGCAAGCAATGGGACAGGGGTAATGAAAAACTGTTTTTT
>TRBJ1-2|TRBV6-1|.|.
CASSEEGVGGYTF
TGTGCCAGCAGTGAAGAGGGGGTCGGTGGCTACACCTTC
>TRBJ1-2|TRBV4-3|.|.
CASSGSGGASGYTF
TGCGCCAGCAGTGGCTCGGGGGGCGCGAGCGGCTACACCTTC
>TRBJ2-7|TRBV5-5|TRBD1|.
CASSLTGASSYEQYF
TGTGCCAGCAGCTTGACAGGGGCCAGCTCCTACGAGCAGTACTTC
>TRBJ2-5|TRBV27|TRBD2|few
CASSGLASGEQETQYF
TGTGCCAGCAGTGGGCTCGCTAGCGGGGAGCAAGAGACCCAGTACTTC
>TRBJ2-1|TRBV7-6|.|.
CASSLRQGEQFF
TGTGCCAGCAGCTTAAGGCAGGGTGAGCAGTTCTTC
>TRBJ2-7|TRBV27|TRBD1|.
CASKLVGGNEQYF
TGTGCCAGCAAATTGGTAGGGGGCAACGAGCAGTACTTC
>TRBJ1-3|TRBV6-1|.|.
CASTRDISSGNTIYF
TGTGCCAGCACCAGGGACATCAGCTCTGGAAACACCATATATTTT
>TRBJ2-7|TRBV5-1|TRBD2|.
CASSPRTSGAVTYEQYF
TGCGCCAGCAGCCCCCGGACTAGCGGGGCTGTGACCTACGAGCAGTACTTC
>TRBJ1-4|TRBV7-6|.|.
CASSAEVLTAVPNEKLFF
TGTGCCAGCAGCGCGGAGGTACTTACGGCAGTCCCTAATGAAAAACTGTTTTTT
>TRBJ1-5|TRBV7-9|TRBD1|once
CASSPGGYQPQHF
TGTGCCAGCAGCCCAGGGGGCTATCAGCCCCAGCATTTT
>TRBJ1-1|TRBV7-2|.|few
CACLRSFTEAFF
TGTGCCTGTCTTCGGAGTTTCACTGAAGCTTTCTTT
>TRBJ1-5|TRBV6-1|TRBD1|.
CASSSTGRNQPQHF
TGTGCCAGCAGTTCGACAGGGCGCAATCAGCCCCAGCATTTT
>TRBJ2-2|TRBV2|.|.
CASSEASAITGELFF
TGTGCCAGCAGTGAGGCTAGCGCGATCACCGGGGAGCTGTTTTTT
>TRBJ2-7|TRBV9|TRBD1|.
CASSPGQAYEQYF
TGTGCCAGCAGCCCCGGACAGGCCTACGAGCAGTACTTC
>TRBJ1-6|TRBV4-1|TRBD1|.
CASSQQTGNNSPLHF
TGCGCCAGCAGCCAACAGACAGGGAACAATTCACCCCTCCACTTT
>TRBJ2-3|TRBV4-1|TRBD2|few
CASSPNSLGEGNTQYF
TGCGCCAGCAGCCCCAATAGCCTAGGGGAGGGAAATACGCAGTATTTT
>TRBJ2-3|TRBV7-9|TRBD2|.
CASSLIGGGEKDTQYF
TGTGCCAGCAGCCTAATTGGGGGGGGAGAAAAAGATACGCAGTATTTT
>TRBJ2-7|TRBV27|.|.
CASSLDGGMSPYEQYF
TGTGCCAGCAGTTTAGACGGCGGGATGTCCCCCTACGAGCAGTACTTC
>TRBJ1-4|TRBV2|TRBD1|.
CASSDQDRGGEKLFF
TGTGCCAGCAGTGACCAGGACAGGGGAGGTGAAAAACTGTTTTTT
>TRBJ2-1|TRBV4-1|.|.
CASSQESRGSYNEQFF
TGCGCCAGCAGCCAAGAGTCTAGGGGGTCCTACAATGAGCAGTTCTTC
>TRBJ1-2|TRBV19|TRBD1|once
CASSISGTAYGYTF
TGTGCCAGTAGTATATCCGGGACAGCCTATGGCTACACCTTC
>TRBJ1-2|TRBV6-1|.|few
CASSEAPRGGVGVSYGYTF
TGTGCCAGCAGTGAAGCTCCGAGAGGAGGGGTTGGAGTTAGCTATGGCTACACCTTC
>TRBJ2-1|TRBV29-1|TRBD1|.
CSVTGGSYNEQFF
TGCAGCGTGACAGGGGGCTCCTACAATGAGCAGTTCTTC
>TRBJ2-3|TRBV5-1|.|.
CASSLIGGTDTQYF
TGCGCCAGCAGCTTAATAGGGGGAACAGATACGCAGTATTTT
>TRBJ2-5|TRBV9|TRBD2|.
CASSEGAGELQETQYF
TGTGCCAGCAGCGAAGGAGCGGGGGAGCTCCAGGAGACCCAGTACTTC
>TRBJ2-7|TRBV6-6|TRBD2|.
CASIATGGAYEQYF
TGTGCCAGCATTGCAACCGGGGGGGCCTACGAGCAGTACTTC
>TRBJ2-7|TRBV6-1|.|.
CASSEGEANYEQYF
TGTGCCAGCAGTGAGGGGGAGGCTAACTACGAGCAGTACTTC
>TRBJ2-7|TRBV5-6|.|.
CASSEGGYEQYF
TGTGCCAGCAGTGAAGGGGGCTACGAGCAGTACTTC
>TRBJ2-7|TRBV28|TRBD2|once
CASSLFPSGGAYEQYF
TGTGCCAGCAGTTTATTCCCTAGCGGGGGGGCCTACGAGCAGTACTTC
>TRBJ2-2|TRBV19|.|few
CASRRTDTGELFF
TGTGCCAGTAGGCGAACTGACACCGGGGAGCTGTTTTTT
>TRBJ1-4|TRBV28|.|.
CASCPGGRSNEKLFF
TGTGCCAGCTGTCCCGGGGGGAGGTCTAATGAAAAACTGTTTTTT
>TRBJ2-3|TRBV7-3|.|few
CASSLGASTDTQYF
TGTGCCAGCAGCTTGGGAGCTAGCACAGATACGCAGTATTTT
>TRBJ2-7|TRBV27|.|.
CASRVMGGTYEQYF
TGTGCCAGCAGGGTGATGGGGGGTACCTACGAGCAGTACTTC
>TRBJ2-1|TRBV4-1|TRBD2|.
CASSQDSSGGFDEQFF
TGCGCCAGCAGCCAAGATTCAAGCGGGGGGTTCGATGAGCAGTTCTTC
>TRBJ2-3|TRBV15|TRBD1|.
CATSRVDRLSTDTQYF
TGTGCCACCAGCAGAGTGGACAGGTTGAGCACAGATACGCAGTATTTT
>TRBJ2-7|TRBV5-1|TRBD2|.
CASREASGGPYEQYF
TGCGCCAGCAGGGAAGCTAGCGGGGGGCCCTACGAGCAGTACTTC
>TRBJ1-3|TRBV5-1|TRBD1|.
CASSNLDRGYGNTIYF
TGCGCCAGCAGCAACCTCGACAGGGGGTATGGTAACACCATATATTTT
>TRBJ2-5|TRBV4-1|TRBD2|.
CASSQGSVAGGLQETQYF
TGCGCCAGCAGCCAAGGGTCAGTAGCGGGGGGACTCCAAGAGACCCAGTACTTC